This T cell receptor beta chain was observed in a study of T cell repertoires in cytomegalovirus infection. On this clonotype itself: Its antigen is unknown.

TCRdb re-derived calls from the reads in MiXCR, one entry per CDR3 protein. The sample records about a million distinct CDR3 sequences, approximately 30% being singletons. Germline V gives CDR1 LNHDA, CDR2 SQIVND (reference sequence). This CDR3 region has 12 residues. V gave up 7 bases and J gave up 9 bases; unmatched junction bases: 6. The rearrangement uses TRBV19 and TRBJ1-5; 7 nucleotides match TRBD1. The starting material was cultured CD8+ T cells from PBMCs, obtained from culture after CMV antigen stimulation. The origin of this receptor is a human donor in good health (CMV status not recorded). Some clones in this sample may be carry-over from other donors' samples. The CDR3 region is CASNQGGRPQHF. The CDR3 DNA reads as TGTGCCAGTAATCAGGGGGGCCGGCCCCAGCATTTT.